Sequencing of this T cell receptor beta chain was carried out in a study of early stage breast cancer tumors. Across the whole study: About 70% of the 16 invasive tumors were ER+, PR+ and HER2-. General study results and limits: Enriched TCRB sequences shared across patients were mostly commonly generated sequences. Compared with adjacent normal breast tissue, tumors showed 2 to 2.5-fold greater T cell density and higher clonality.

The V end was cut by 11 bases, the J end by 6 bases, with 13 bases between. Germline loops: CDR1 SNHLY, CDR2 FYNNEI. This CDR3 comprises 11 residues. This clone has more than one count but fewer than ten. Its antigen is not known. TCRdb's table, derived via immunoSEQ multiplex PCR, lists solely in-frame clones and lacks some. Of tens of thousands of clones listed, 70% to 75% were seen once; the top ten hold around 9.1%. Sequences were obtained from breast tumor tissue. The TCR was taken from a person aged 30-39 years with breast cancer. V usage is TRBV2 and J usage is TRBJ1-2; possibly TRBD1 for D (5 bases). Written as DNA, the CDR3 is TGTGCCTCGAGGCGGGGGGATGGCTACACCTTC. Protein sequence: CASRRGDGYTF.